Listed below are T cell receptor beta chains from one sample, sequenced in a study of blood T cells in healthy people across ages. A single record per CDR3 protein comes from TCRdb applying MiXCR to the 5' RACE reads. The repertoire holds fewer than 1,200,000 distinct CDR3 sequences, with under 30% as singletons. This same sample was also taken into another study, of T cells of mothers and their children.

The material sequenced was blood. All receptors come from a girl aged 2-9 years in good health. Each CDR3 is given with its conserved first and last residue. The order of the fields is D gene, clone size, CDR3 length, J gene, V gene, CDR3 DNA, CDR3 protein. D genes are given only for firm matches. Clone size, where shown, is once, few, many, or a class for clones that have expanded.

>TRBD1|few|16|TRBJ2-5|TRBV9
TGTGCCAGCAGTGGGGGGCAGGGACAGGGGGCAGAGACCCAGTACTTC
CASSGGQGQGAETQYF
>TRBD1|-|16|TRBJ2-7|TRBV11-2
TGTGCCAGCAGCTCTAACACTCGGACAGGGGGCCACGAGCAGTACTTC
CASSSNTRTGGHEQYF
>-|few|14|TRBJ2-7|TRBV9
TGTGCCAGCAGCGTTGGGCCCCCCTCCTACGAGCAGTACTTC
CASSVGPPSYEQYF
>TRBD1|-|12|TRBJ2-7|TRBV29-1
TGCAGCGTAGCCAAGGGGGCATACGAGCAGTACTTC
CSVAKGAYEQYF
>-|few|14|TRBJ1-1|TRBV28
TGTGCCAGCAGTTTATTTTATGGGGGCGGTGAAGCTTTCTTT
CASSLFYGGGEAFF
>-|many|15|TRBJ2-2|TRBV4-2
TGTGCCAGCAGCCAAGGACAGGTGAACACCGGGGAGCTGTTTTTT
CASSQGQVNTGELFF
>TRBD2|-|14|TRBJ2-7|TRBV20-1
TGCAGTGCCCCTTGGGGGGGTCCGACGGGCGAGCAGTACTTC
CSAPWGGPTGEQYF
>TRBD2|few|15|TRBJ2-7|TRBV5-1
TGCGCCAGCAGCCCATCAACCGGGACTACCTACGAGCAGTACTTC
CASSPSTGTTYEQYF
>-|-|11|TRBJ2-1|TRBV24-1
TGTGCCACCAGTGAGGCGGTTGAGCAGTTCTTC
CATSEAVEQFF
>TRBD2|few|13|TRBJ2-7|TRBV20-1
TGCAGTGCTAGGCGGGGGAGAGTCCACGAGCAGTACTTC
CSARRGRVHEQYF
>TRBD1|few|14|TRBJ2-7|TRBV29-1
TGCAGCGTTGAGGCGGGGACAGGGTACAACGAGCAGTACTTC
CSVEAGTGYNEQYF
>-|few|12|TRBJ1-3|TRBV29-1
TGCAGCGTAGAGGACCTCGCGCGCACCATATATTTT
CSVEDLARTIYF
>TRBD2|-|14|TRBJ2-5|TRBV28
TGTGCCAGCAGCCCTAGCGGGGACATCGTGACCCAGTACTTC
CASSPSGDIVTQYF
>-|-|14|TRBJ1-2|TRBV25-1
TGTGCCAGCAGTGAAGTATGGGACAACTATGGCTACACCTTC
CASSEVWDNYGYTF
>-|-|15|TRBJ2-5|TRBV10-3
TGTGCCATCAGTGACTCTAACAGGGTTCAAGAGACCCAGTACTTC
CAISDSNRVQETQYF
>TRBD1|few|15|TRBJ1-6|TRBV12-3/TRBV12-4
TGTGCCAGCAGTTCAGTGAGGGGGCTGAATTCACCCCTCCACTTT
CASSSVRGLNSPLHF
>TRBD1|-|12|TRBJ2-1|TRBV11-3
TGTGCCAGCAGCTTTGGGGACAGGGAGCAGTTCTTC
CASSFGDREQFF
>TRBD2|few|22|TRBJ2-2|TRBV11-1
TGTGCCAGCAGCTTAAAAGTAACAAAGTCAGCGGGGGGACGAACGAACACCGGGGAGCTGTTTTTT
CASSLKVTKSAGGRTNTGELFF
>TRBD1|-|10|TRBJ1-1|TRBV19
TGTGCCAGTAGCAGGGGGAGGTCTTTCTTT
CASSRGRSFF
>-|-|14|TRBJ2-3|TRBV4-2
TGTGCCAGCAGCCAAGGTTCAACCACAGATACGCAGTATTTT
CASSQGSTTDTQYF
>-|-|13|TRBJ1-4|TRBV20-1
TGCAGTGCTAGTAGTCAGGGAGGCGAAAAACTGTTTTTT
CSASSQGGEKLFF
>-|-|15|TRBJ2-5|TRBV28
TGTGCCAGCAGCACCAGATTGACGGCACAAGAGACCCAGTACTTC
CASSTRLTAQETQYF
>TRBD1|few|16|TRBJ2-7|TRBV9
TGTGCCAGCAGTCGTAGGGGGACAGAGCTATCCTACGAGCAGTACTTC
CASSRRGTELSYEQYF
>TRBD2|-|15|TRBJ2-7|TRBV20-1
TGCAGTGCACCCAGTATGACTAGCGGAACCTACGAGCAGTACTTC
CSAPSMTSGTYEQYF
>-|-|16|TRBJ2-2|TRBV2
TGTGCCAGCAGTGAGCCGAGCGAGCGGTACACCGGGGAGCTGTTTTTT
CASSEPSERYTGELFF
>-|few|13|TRBJ1-6|TRBV9
TGTGCCAGCACTGGAGGACATAATTCACCCCTCCACTTT
CASTGGHNSPLHF
>-|-|16|TRBJ1-1|TRBV7-8
TGTGCCAGCAGCTTAGTTCGTACAGGGCAGGGCACTGAAGCTTTCTTT
CASSLVRTGQGTEAFF
>-|-|15|TRBJ1-4|TRBV12-3/TRBV12-4
TGTGCCAGCAGTGCGGCGGATCTTGAGGGGGAAAAACTGTTTTTT
CASSAADLEGEKLFF
>-|-|15|TRBJ2-1|TRBV6-1
TGTGCCAGCAGTCGCGTTTATGGGATTTACAATGAGCAGTTCTTC
CASSRVYGIYNEQFF
>TRBD1|few|16|TRBJ1-1|TRBV5-1
TGCGCCAGCAGCTGGACAGGGCAAACCATGAACACTGAAGCTTTCTTT
CASSWTGQTMNTEAFF
>-|-|16|TRBJ2-2|TRBV11-3
TGTGCCAGCAGAAATAGGGGACTTACCAACACCGGGGAGCTGTTTTTT
CASRNRGLTNTGELFF
>-|-|16|TRBJ2-5|TRBV5-1
TGCGCCAGCAGCCGGGAGCTCTTAGGAGTAGGTGAGACCCAGTACTTC
CASSRELLGVGETQYF
>TRBD2|-|16|TRBJ2-1|TRBV7-9
TGTGCCAGCAGCTACCCATTAGCGGGAGGGCCGAATGAGCAGTTCTTC
CASSYPLAGGPNEQFF
>-|-|13|TRBJ2-3|TRBV7-2
TGTGCCAGCAGCTTTGCCCGGTGGGATACGCAGTATTTT
CASSFARWDTQYF
>TRBD2|few|15|TRBJ2-5|TRBV27
TGTGCCAGCAGTGCGACTAGCGGGAGCAGAGAGACCCAGTACTTC
CASSATSGSRETQYF
>-|-|13|TRBJ2-1|TRBV7-6
TGTGCCAGCAGCTTGGGGGGAAGTACTGAGCAGTTCTTC
CASSLGGSTEQFF
>TRBD2|-|14|TRBJ2-4|TRBV20-1
TGCAGTGCTAACTTCGGACTAGGGAAAAACATTCAGTACTTC
CSANFGLGKNIQYF
>TRBD2|-|15|TRBJ2-1|TRBV7-2
TGTGCCAGCAGCTTAGGGGGGGACTACTACAATGAGCAGTTCTTC
CASSLGGDYYNEQFF
>TRBD1|-|16|TRBJ2-1|TRBV27
TGTGCCAGCAGTTCCATCCCTCCGGGACAGGGCAATGAGCAGTTCTTC
CASSSIPPGQGNEQFF
>-|few|19|TRBJ2-6|TRBV5-5
TGTGCCAGCAGCTATGCTGGGAGGACTCCTTACTCTGGGGCCAACGTCCTGGCTTTC
CASSYAGRTPYSGANVLAF
>-|-|16|TRBJ2-7|TRBV6-2/TRBV6-3
TGTGCCAGCAGCTATCGATACGGGGGGCCACCCTACGAGCAGTACTTC
CASSYRYGGPPYEQYF
>-|few|17|TRBJ2-1|TRBV7-9
TGTGCCAGCAGCTCCCATAAGGGGGAATGGCTTAACAATGAGCAGTTCTTC
CASSSHKGEWLNNEQFF